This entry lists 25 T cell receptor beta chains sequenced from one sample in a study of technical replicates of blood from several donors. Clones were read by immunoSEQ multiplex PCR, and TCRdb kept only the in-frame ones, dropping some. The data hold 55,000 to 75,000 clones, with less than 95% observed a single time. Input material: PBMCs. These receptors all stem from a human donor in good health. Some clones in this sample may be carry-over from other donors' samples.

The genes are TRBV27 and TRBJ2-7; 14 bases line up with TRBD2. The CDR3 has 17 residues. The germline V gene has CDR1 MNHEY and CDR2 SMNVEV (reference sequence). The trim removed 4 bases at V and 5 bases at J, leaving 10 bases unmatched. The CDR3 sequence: CASSSGLAGVAYDEQYF. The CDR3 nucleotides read TGTGCCAGCAGTTCGGGACTAGCGGGAGTCGCCTACGACGAGCAGTACTTC.

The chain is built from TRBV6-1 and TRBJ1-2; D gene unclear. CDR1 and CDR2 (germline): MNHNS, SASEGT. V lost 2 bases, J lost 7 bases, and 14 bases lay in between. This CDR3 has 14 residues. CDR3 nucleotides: TGTGCCAGCAGTGAATCTAACCTGGCGGGTGGCTACACCTTC. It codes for CASSESNLAGGYTF.

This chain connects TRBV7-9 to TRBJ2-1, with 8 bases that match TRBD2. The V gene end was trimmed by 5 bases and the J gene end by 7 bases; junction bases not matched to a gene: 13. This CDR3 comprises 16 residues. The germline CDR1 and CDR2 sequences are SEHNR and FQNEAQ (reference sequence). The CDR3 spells CASSLQRGPGRNEQFF. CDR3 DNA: TGTGCCAGCAGCCTACAGCGGGGGCCGGGTAGGAATGAGCAGTTCTTC.

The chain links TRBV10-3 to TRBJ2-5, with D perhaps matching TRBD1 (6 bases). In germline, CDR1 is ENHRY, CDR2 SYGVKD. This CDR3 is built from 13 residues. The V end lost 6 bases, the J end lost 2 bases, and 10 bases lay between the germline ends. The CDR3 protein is CAIRDGQQETQYF. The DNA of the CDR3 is TGTGCCATCAGGGACGGACAGCAAGAGACCCAGTACTTC.

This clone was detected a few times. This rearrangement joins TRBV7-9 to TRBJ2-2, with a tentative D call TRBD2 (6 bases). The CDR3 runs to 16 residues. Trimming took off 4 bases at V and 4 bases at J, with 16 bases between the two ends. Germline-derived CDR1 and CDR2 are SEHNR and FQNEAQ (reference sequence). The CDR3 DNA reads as TGTGCCAGCAGCTCGGGTGCGGGGCTTAGCACCGGGGAGCTGTTTTTT. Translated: CASSSGAGLSTGELFF.

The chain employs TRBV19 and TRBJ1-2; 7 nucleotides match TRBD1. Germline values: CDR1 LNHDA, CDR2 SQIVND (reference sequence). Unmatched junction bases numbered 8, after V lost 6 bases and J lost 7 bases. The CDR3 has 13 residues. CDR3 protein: CASSQGQRGGYTF. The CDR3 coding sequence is TGTGCCAGTAGCCAGGGACAGCGTGGTGGCTACACCTTC.

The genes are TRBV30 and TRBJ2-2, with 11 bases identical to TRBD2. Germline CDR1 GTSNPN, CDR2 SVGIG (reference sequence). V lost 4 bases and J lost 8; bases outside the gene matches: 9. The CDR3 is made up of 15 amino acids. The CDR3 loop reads CAWKGASGRSGELFF. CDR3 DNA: TGTGCCTGGAAGGGGGCTAGCGGGAGGTCAGGGGAGCTGTTTTTT. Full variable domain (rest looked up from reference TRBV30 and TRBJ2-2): SQTIHQWPATLVQPVGSPLSLECTVEGTSNPNLYWYRQAAGRGLQLLFYSVGIGQISSEVPQNLSASRPQDRQFILSSKKLLLSDSGFYLCAWKGASGRSGELFFGEGSRLTVL.

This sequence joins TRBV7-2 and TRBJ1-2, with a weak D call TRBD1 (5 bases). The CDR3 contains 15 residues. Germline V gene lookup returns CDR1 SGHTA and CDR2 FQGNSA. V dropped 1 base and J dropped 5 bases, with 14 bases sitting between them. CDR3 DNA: TGTGCCAGCAGCTTAGGGGGGGATATATGGTATGGCTACACCTTC. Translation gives CASSLGGDIWYGYTF.

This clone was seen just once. The CDR3 protein is CASSRTGGMNTEAFF. The CDR3 DNA reads TGTGCCAGCAGCAGGACAGGGGGAATGAACACTGAAGCTTTCTTT. The gene calls are TRBV21-1 and TRBJ1-1; no DNA check was done on the table's D call, TRBD1. TRBV21-1 is a pseudogene. CDR3 size: 15 residues.

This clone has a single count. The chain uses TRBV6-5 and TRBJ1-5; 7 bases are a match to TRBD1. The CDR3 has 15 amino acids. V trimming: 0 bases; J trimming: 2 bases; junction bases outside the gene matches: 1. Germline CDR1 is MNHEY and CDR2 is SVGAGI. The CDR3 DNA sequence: TGTGCCAGCAGTTACTCCGGGACAGGCAATCAGCCCCAGCATTTT. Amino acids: CASSYSGTGNQPQHF.

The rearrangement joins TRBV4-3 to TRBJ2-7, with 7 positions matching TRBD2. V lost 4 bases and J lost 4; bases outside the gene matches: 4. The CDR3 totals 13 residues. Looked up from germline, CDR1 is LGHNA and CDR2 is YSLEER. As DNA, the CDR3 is TGCGCCAGCAGCCCGGGACTACTTTACGAGCAGTACTTC. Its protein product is CASSPGLLYEQYF.

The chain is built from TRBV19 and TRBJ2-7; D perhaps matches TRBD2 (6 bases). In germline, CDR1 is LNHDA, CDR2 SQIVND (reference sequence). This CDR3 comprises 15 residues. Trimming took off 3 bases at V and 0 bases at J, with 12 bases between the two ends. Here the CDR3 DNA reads TGTGCCAGTAGTATGCGGGGCAGGAGCTCCTACGAGCAGTACTTC. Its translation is CASSMRGRSSYEQYF.

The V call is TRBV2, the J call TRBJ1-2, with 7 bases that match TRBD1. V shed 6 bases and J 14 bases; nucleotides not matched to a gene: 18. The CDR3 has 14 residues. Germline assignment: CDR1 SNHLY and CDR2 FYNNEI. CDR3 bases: TGTGCCAGCAGCGCGCGGACAGGCGGGGATCCCCATACCTTC. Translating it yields CASSARTGGDPHTF.

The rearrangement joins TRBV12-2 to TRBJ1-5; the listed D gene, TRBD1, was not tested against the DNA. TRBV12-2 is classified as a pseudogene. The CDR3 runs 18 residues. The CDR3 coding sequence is TGTGCAAGTCGCTTAGAGGACAGCCACGCGGGTAGCAATCAGCCCCAGCATTTT. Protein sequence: CASRLEDSHAGSNQPQHF.

The CDR3 nucleotides are TGCGCCAGCAGCCAGGGGACAGGCTACGAGCAGTACTTC. It encodes CASSQGTGYEQYF. The gene calls are TRBV4-3 and TRBJ2-7; the match to TRBD1 covers 8 bases. Germline V gene data show CDR1 as LGHNA and CDR2 as YSLEER. The length of the CDR3 is 13 residues. The V segment lost 3 bases and the J segment 3 bases; nucleotides outside the gene matches: 1.

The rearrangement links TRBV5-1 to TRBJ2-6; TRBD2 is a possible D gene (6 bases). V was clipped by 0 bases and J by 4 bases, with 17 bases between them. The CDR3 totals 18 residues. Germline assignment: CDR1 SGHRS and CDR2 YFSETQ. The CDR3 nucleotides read TGCGCCAGCAGCTTGGGTCGATGGGGGAGGCTAGGGGCCAACGTCCTGACTTTC. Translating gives CASSLGRWGRLGANVLTF.

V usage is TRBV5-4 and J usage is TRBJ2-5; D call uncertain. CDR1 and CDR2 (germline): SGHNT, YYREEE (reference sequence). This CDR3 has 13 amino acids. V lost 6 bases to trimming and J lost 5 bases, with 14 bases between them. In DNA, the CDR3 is TGTGCCAGCAAAAGTTTAGCCGCCGAGACCCAGTACTTC. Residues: CASKSLAAETQYF.

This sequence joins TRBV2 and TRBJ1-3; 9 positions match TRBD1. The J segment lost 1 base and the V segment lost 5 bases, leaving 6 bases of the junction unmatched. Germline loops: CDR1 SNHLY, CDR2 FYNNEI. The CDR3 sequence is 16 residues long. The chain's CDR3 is CASSTPGQGSGNTIYF. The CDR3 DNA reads TGTGCCAGCAGTACTCCGGGACAGGGTTCTGGAAACACCATATATTTT. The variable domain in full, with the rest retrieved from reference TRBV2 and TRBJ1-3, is EPEVTQTPSHQVTQMGQEVILRCVPISNHLYFYWYRQILGQKVEFLVSFYNNEISEKSEIFDDQFSVERPDGSNFTLKIRSTKLEDSAMYFCASSTPGQGSGNTIYFGEGSWLTVV.

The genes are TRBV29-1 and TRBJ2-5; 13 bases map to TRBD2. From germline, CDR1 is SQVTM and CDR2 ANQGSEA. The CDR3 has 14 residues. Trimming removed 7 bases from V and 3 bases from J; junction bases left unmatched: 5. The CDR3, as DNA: TGCAGCGCTGCGGGACTAGCGGGGAAAGAGACCCAGTACTTC. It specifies CSAAGLAGKETQYF. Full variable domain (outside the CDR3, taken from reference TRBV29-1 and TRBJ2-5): SAVISQKPSRDICQRGTSLTIQCQVDSQVTMMFWYRQQPGQSLTLIATANQGSEATYESGFVIDKFPISRPNLTFSTLTVSNMSPEDSSIYLCSAAGLAGKETQYFGPGTRLLVL.

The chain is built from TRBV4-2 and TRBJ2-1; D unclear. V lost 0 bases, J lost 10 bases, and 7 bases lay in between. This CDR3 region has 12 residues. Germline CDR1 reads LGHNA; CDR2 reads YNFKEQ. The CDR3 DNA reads TGTGCCAGCAGCCAAGACCCCCAGGAGCAGTTCTTC. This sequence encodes CASSQDPQEQFF.

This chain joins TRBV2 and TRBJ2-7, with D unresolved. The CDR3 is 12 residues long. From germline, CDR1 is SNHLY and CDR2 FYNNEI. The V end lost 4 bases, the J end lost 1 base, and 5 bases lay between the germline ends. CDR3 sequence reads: CASSVRSYEQYF. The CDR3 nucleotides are TGTGCCAGCAGTGTACGGTCCTACGAGCAGTACTTC.

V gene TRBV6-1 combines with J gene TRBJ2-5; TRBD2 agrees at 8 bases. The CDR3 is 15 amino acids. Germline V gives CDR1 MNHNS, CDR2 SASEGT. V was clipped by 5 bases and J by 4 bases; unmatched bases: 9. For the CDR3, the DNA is TGTGCCAGCAGTAAACTAGCGGTGTGGGGAGAGACCCAGTACTTC. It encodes CASSKLAVWGETQYF.

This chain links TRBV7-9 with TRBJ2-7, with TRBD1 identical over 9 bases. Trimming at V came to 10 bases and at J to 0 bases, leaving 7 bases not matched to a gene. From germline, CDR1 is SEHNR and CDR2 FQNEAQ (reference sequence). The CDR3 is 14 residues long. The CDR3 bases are TGTGCCATTGACAGGGGGTCTTCCTCCTACGAGCAGTACTTC. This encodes CAIDRGSSSYEQYF.

The DNA for the CDR3 is TGTGCCAGCAGCTCACGACTAGCCTCCTACAATGAGCAGTTCTTC. Translation: CASSSRLASYNEQFF. V usage is TRBV9 and J usage is TRBJ2-1; TRBD2 aligns across 7 bases. In germline, CDR1 is SGDLS, CDR2 YYNGEE. There are 15 residues in the CDR3. Losses at the gene ends were 4 bases for V and 0 bases for J; bases not matched to a gene: 4.

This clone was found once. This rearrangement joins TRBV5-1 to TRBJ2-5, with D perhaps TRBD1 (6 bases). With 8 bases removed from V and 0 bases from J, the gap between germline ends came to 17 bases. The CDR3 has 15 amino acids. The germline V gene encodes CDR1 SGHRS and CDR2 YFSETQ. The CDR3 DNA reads TGCGCCAGTTCAGCGGAACAGGGCGACCAAGAGACCCAGTACTTC. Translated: CASSAEQGDQETQYF.